Listed below are T cell receptor beta chains from one sample, sequenced in a study of cytomegalovirus exposure and HLA in healthy donors. Some clones are missing from TCRdb's copy, which holds only in-frame ones; the method was immunoSEQ multiplex PCR. The data contain tens of thousands of clones, approximately 86% of them singletons. The source material was PBMCs. These receptors all come from a woman between 18 and 29 years old in good health and CMV-seronegative. CDR3s include the opening cysteine and the closing phenylalanine or tryptophan. Fields, in order: D gene, J gene, V gene, clone size, CDR3 protein, CDR3 DNA. D genes are given only for firm matches. For some rows the clone size is stated as once, few or many, or as a class when expanded; others skip it.

>TRBD1|TRBJ1-1|TRBV6-1|-
CASSMNRGAEAFF
TGTGCCAGCAGTATGAACAGGGGGGCTGAAGCTTTCTTT
>TRBD2|TRBJ2-3|TRBV9|-
CASSVGGRAVSTDTQYF
TGTGCCAGCAGCGTAGGTGGGAGGGCCGTTTCGACAGATACGCAGTATTTT
>-|TRBJ2-6|TRBV28|-
CASSLASSGANGLTF
TGTGCCAGCAGTTTAGCCTCCTCTGGGGCCAACGGCCTGACTTTC
>TRBD2|TRBJ2-1|TRBV19|-
CASSATSGSYNEQFF
TGTGCCAGTAGCGCTACTAGCGGATCCTACAATGAGCAGTTCTTC
>-|TRBJ1-1|TRBV6-5|-
CASSPGQGTTEAFF
TGTGCCAGCAGCCCCGGGCAGGGGACCACTGAAGCTTTCTTT
>TRBD1|TRBJ1-4|TRBV28|-
CASSPVGTGNEKLFF
TGTGCCAGCAGTCCCGTCGGGACAGGAAATGAAAAACTGTTTTTT
>-|TRBJ2-1|TRBV9|-
CASRGLAGNEQFF
TGTGCCAGCAGGGGACTGGCAGGCAATGAGCAGTTCTTC
>-|TRBJ1-5|TRBV2|few
CASTGSVDNQPQHF
TGTGCCAGCACGGGTTCCGTCGACAATCAGCCCCAGCATTTT
>TRBD1|TRBJ1-6|TRBV11-2|once
CASSLDRGLSPLHF
TGTGCCAGCAGCTTAGACAGGGGGCTTTCACCCCTCCACTTT
>-|TRBJ1-1|TRBV28|-
CASSSGQLTEAFF
TGTGCCAGCAGTTCCGGACAGCTCACTGAAGCTTTCTTT
>-|TRBJ2-2|TRBV7-6|-
CASSFQSGLNTGELFF
TGTGCCAGCAGCTTCCAGTCAGGGCTCAACACCGGGGAGCTGTTTTTT
>-|TRBJ2-1|TRBV6-4|-
CASSDEGNNEQFF
TGTGCCAGCAGTGACGAGGGCAACAATGAGCAGTTCTTC
>TRBD2|TRBJ2-2|TRBV14|-
CASSQDQAKSWREGKYGFTGELFF
TGTGCCAGCAGCCAAGATCAAGCCAAGTCTTGGCGGGAGGGCAAGTACGGGTTCACCGGGGAGCTGTTTTTT
>-|TRBJ1-6|TRBV9|-
CARLKGGPSSPLHF
TGTGCCAGACTGAAGGGGGGGCCGAGCTCACCCCTCCACTTT
>TRBD1|TRBJ2-7|TRBV19|-
CASGPGGLYEQYF
TGTGCCAGTGGCCCAGGGGGCCTCTACGAGCAGTACTTC
>-|TRBJ1-1|TRBV28|-
CASSTSGTEAFF
TGTGCCAGCAGTACATCGGGGACTGAAGCTTTCTTT
>-|TRBJ2-7|TRBV5-1|-
CASSFTGTEQYF
TGCGCCAGCAGCTTCACAGGTACCGAGCAGTACTTC
>-|TRBJ1-1|TRBV7-6|-
CASSLGGVNTEAFF
TGTGCCAGCAGCTTAGGGGGGGTGAACACTGAAGCTTTCTTT
>-|TRBJ1-1|TRBV19|-
CASSPPGGTEAFF
TGTGCCAGTAGTCCTCCCGGCGGGACTGAAGCTTTCTTT
>-|TRBJ1-6|TRBV11-2|-
CASSLGASGEALHF
TGTGCCAGCAGCTTAGGGGCGTCGGGGGAGGCCCTCCACTTT
>TRBD1|TRBJ1-4|TRBV5-1|-
CASSPYRGQANEKLFF
TGCGCCAGCAGCCCTTACAGGGGCCAAGCTAATGAAAAACTGTTTTTT
>-|TRBJ2-1|TRBV12-5|once
CASGLVPSRNSRYNEQFF
TGTGCTAGTGGTTTGGTACCCTCTCGTAATAGCAGATACAATGAGCAGTTCTTC